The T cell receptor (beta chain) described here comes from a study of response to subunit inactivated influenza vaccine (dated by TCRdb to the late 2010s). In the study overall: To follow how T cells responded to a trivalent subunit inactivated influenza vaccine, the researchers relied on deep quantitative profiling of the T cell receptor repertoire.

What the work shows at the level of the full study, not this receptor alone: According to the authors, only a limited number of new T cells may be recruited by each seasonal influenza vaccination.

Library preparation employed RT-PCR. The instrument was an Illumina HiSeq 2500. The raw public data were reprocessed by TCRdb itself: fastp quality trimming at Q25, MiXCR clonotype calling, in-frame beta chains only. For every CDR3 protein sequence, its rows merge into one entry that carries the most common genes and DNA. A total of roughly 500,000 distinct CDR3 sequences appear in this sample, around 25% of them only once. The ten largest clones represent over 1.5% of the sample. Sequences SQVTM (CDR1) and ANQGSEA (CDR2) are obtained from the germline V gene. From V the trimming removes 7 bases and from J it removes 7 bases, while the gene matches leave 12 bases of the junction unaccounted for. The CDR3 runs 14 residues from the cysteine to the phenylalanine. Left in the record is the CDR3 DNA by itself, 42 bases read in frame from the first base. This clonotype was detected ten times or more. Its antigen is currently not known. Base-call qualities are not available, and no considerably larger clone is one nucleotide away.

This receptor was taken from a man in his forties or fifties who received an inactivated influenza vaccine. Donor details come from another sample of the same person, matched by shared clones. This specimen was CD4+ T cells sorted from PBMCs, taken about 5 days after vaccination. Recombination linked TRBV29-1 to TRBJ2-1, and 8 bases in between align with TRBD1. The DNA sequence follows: TGCAGCGCCGGGGCCGGGACAGGACGAAATGAGCAGTTCTTC. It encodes CSAGAGTGRNEQFF.